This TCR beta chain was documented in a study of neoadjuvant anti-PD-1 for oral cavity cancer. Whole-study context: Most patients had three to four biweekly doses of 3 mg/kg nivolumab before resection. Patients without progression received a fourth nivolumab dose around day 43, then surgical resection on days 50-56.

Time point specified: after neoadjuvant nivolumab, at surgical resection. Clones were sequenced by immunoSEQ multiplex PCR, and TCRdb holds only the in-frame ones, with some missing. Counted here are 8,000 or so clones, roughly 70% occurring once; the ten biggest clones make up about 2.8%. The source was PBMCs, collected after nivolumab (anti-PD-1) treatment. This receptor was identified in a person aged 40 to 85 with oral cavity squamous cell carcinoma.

In nucleotides, the CDR3 is TGTGCCAGTAGTCAACAGGGGGCAACTAATGAAAAACTGTTTTTT. It is translated as CASSQQGATNEKLFF. The V gene is TRBV19, the J gene TRBJ1-4; TRBD1 matches at 8 bases. Per the germline V gene, CDR1 is LNHDA and CDR2 is SQIVND (reference sequence). The J segment lost 0 bases and the V segment lost 5 bases, leaving 2 bases of the junction unmatched. CDR3 length equals 15 residues.